The next 30 T cell receptor beta chains were all read from a single sample in a study of Graves' ophthalmopathy and Graves' hyperthyroidism. Amplified TCR beta CDR3 regions were obtained using RNA transcripts as template. The first-round RT-PCR employed HTBI primers together with the Qiagen OneStep RT-PCR kit. A multiplex PCR was then performed as the second round. TCRdb re-derived calls from the multiplex PCR reads in MiXCR, one entry per CDR3 protein. The table has approximately 640,000 distinct CDR3 sequences, 35% to 50% seen once; the top ten hold roughly 3.5%. What was sequenced was peripheral blood. These receptors were collected from an adult man with Graves' ophthalmopathy.

Of note for this clonotype: The conserved phenylalanine or tryptophan is not found at the CDR3 terminus, so this likely reflects a read error. The chain combines TRBV7-3 with TRBJ2-7, with D possibly matching TRBD2 (6 bases). Germline loops: CDR1 SGHTA, CDR2 FQGTGA. This CDR3 has 14 residues. Trimming removed 0 bases from V and 5 bases from J, with 11 bases in between. CDR3 amino acids: CASSLTGLDDEQYL. The DNA of the CDR3 is TGTGCCAGCAGCTTAACGGGACTTGACGACGAGCAGTACCTC.

This clonotype was observed a handful of times. This chain connects TRBV5-1 to TRBJ1-3; tentative D call: TRBD1 (6 bases). This CDR3 spans 16 amino acids. Germline V gives CDR1 SGHRS, CDR2 YFSETQ. Trimming pared 3 bases from V and 2 bases from J, leaving 15 bases between. The CDR3 region has the DNA TGCGCCAGCAGCTCCGGGATACAGGGACCTGGAAACACCATATATTTT. It translates to CASSSGIQGPGNTIYF.

Turning to this clonotype: This may come from a read error, since a much larger clone is one base off. The chain is built from TRBV2 and TRBJ2-2; maybe TRBD2 (5 bases). The CDR3 has 15 residues. Germline V lookup: CDR1 SNHLY, CDR2 FYNNEI. Trimming stripped 4 bases from V and 8 bases from J, with 17 bases between. Here the CDR3 reads CASSVSSGTFGELFF. CDR3 coding DNA: TGTGCCAGCAGTGTCAGCAGCGGCACATTTGGGGAGCTGTTTTTT.

The V gene is TRBV7-3, the J gene TRBJ2-7; possibly TRBD1 for D (6 bases). The V end lost 6 bases, the J end lost 7 bases, and 19 bases lay between the germline ends. Germline lookup yields CDR1 SGHTA and CDR2 FQGTGA. The CDR3 is made up of 14 amino acids. The CDR3, as DNA: TGTGCCAGCAGTGCTGACAGGAATCTTGGAGAGCAGTACTTC. It codes for CASSADRNLGEQYF.

This clonotype showed up just a few times. V is TRBV29-1 and J is TRBJ2-5, with unresolved D. The DNA end is a closer match to TRBJ2-1, so the J assignment may be wrong. This CDR3 has 11 residues. Germline V gene sequence: CDR1 SQVTM, CDR2 ANQGSEA. The CDR3 reads CSVDDVGEQFF. Written as DNA, the CDR3 is TGCAGCGTTGACGATGTTGGTGAGCAGTTCTTC.

This clonotype was picked up a small number of times. Given the absence of the conserved phenylalanine or tryptophan at the CDR3 end, a read error is likely. The rearrangement links TRBV25-1 to TRBJ1-1; 11 bases are shared with TRBD1. The CDR3 is made up of 13 amino acids. V was clipped by 8 bases and J by 5 bases; unmatched bases: 4. In germline, CDR1 is MGHDK, CDR2 SYGVNS. For the CDR3, the DNA is TGTGCCAGCTCAAGGGACAGGGGGACTGAAGCTTTCCTT. This codes for CASSRDRGTEAFL.

The chain employs TRBV25-1 and TRBJ1-2; D might be TRBD1 (5 bases). The germline V and J ends were trimmed by 11 bases and 5 bases, with 21 bases remaining between them. CDR3 length: 14 residues. CDR1 MGHDK and CDR2 SYGVNS come from the germline V gene. The CDR3 sequence is CAWSVLGGGYGYTF. The CDR3 bases are TGTGCCTGGAGTGTACTCGGTGGGGGGTATGGCTACACCTTC.

This clonotype showed up many times. The chain combines TRBV7-6 with TRBJ2-2; D is unresolved. The V end was cut by 1 base, the J end by 0 bases, with 9 bases between. The CDR3 is made up of 16 amino acids. Germline V gene data show CDR1 as SGHVS and CDR2 as FNYEAQ. The CDR3 sequence is CASSLDEFANTGELFF. In DNA, the CDR3 is TGTGCCAGCAGCTTAGACGAGTTCGCGAACACCGGGGAGCTGTTTTTT.

This clonotype was counted many times. This chain connects TRBV11-2 to TRBJ1-2, with 10 bases matching TRBD1. Germline values: CDR1 SGHAT, CDR2 FQNNGV. V shed 5 bases and J 5 bases; nucleotides not matched to a gene: 5. The CDR3 spans 14 residues. CDR3: CASSPGTGEYGYTF. CDR3 DNA sequence: TGTGCCAGCAGCCCAGGGACAGGGGAGTATGGCTACACCTTC.

A word on this clonotype: A read error may be the cause here, since a much bigger clone is one base away. The J gene is TRBJ2-7, the V gene TRBV2, with 8 nucleotides matching TRBD2. The CDR3 is 14 residues long. Germline assignment: CDR1 SNHLY and CDR2 FYNNEI. The CDR3 DNA follows: TGTGCCAGCAGCATTAGCGGGACCCCCAACGAGCAGTGCTTC. Its translation is CASSISGTPNEQCF.

The chain carries TRBV3-1 and TRBJ2-7; D might be TRBD1 (5 bases). The CDR3 is 12 residues long. Germline assignment: CDR1 LGHDT and CDR2 YNNKEL (reference sequence). V dropped 5 bases and J dropped 9 bases, with 14 bases sitting between them. CDR3: CASSSQGYRQYF. DNA of the CDR3: TGTGCCAGCAGCAGTCAGGGTTATCGGCAGTACTTC.

The CDR3 loop reads CASSRGQGRGGELFF. CDR3 nucleotides: TGTGCCAGCAGCCGGGGACAGGGGAGGGGCGGGGAGCTGTTTTTT. V gene TRBV6-5 combines with J gene TRBJ2-2; 10 nucleotides align to TRBD1. The trim removed 6 bases at V and 7 bases at J, leaving 8 bases unmatched. CDR3 length: 15 amino acids. CDR1 and CDR2 (germline): MNHEY, SVGAGI.

The V call is TRBV27, the J call TRBJ2-5; TRBD1 agrees at 7 bases. The V gene's germline CDR1 is MNHEY and CDR2 SMNVEV (reference sequence). Trimming took 3 bases from V and 5 from J; bases not matched to a gene: 9. The CDR3 is made up of 15 amino acids. The CDR3 here is CASSFQTQGVETQYF. The CDR3 DNA reads TGTGCCAGCAGTTTTCAAACTCAGGGGGTGGAGACCCAGTACTTC.

This clonotype occurred many times. The chain joins TRBV5-1 to TRBJ1-2; TRBD1 matches 9 bases. The CDR3 is 13 amino acids. Trimming cost V 9 bases and J 3 bases; bases outside gene matches: 6. Germline V gene data show CDR1 as SGHRS and CDR2 as YFSETQ. In DNA form, the CDR3 reads TGCGCCACTACGACAGGGGGATACTATGGCTACACCTTC. Its protein product is CATTTGGYYGYTF.

On this clonotype itself: One end of the junction varies from germline; a read error may be responsible. The gene calls are TRBV7-7 and TRBJ2-2, with D perhaps being TRBD1 or TRBD2 (6 bases each). The CDR3 contains 15 residues. Germline V gene sequence: CDR1 SSHAT, CDR2 FNYEAQ (reference sequence). Written as DNA, the CDR3 is TGTGCTAGCAGCCAGAGCAGGGGAGGTACCGGGGAGCTGTTTTTT. Amino acids: CASSQSRGGTGELFF.

This sequence joins TRBV10-3 and TRBJ2-5; 10 bases line up with TRBD2. TRBJ2-1 explains the end of the DNA better; the J call may be wrong. The CDR3 extends over 13 amino acids. From germline, CDR1 is ENHRY and CDR2 SYGVKD. The CDR3 nucleotides are TGTGCCATCAGGCGAGCGGGAGGGCTCGAGCAGTTCTTC. Residues: CAIRRAGGLEQFF.

The V gene is TRBV10-3, the J gene TRBJ2-7; D perhaps matches TRBD1 (6 bases). The germline V gene encodes CDR1 ENHRY and CDR2 SYGVKD. This CDR3 comprises 14 residues. V lost 4 bases and J lost 5, with 15 bases in between. The CDR3 spells CAISARARGHEQYF. CDR3 DNA sequence: TGTGCCATCAGTGCCCGGGCCAGGGGCCACGAGCAGTACTTC.

This clonotype was observed at least ten times. This sequence joins TRBV19 and TRBJ2-7; 9 bases line up with TRBD1. CDR1 is LNHDA, CDR2 SQIVND, per germline (reference sequence). This CDR3 contains 16 residues. V shed 1 base and J 5 bases; nucleotides not matched to a gene: 9. In nucleotides, the CDR3 is TGTGCCAGTAGTATAGTTTCGGGACAGGGCAGTCACGAGCAGTACTTC. It codes for CASSIVSGQGSHEQYF.

This rearrangement joins TRBV4-3 to TRBJ2-7; 9 nucleotides match TRBD2. The trim removed 4 bases at V and 2 bases at J, leaving 6 bases unmatched. There are 15 residues in the CDR3. CDR1 LGHNA and CDR2 YSLEER come from the germline V gene. DNA for the CDR3: TGCGCCAGCAGCCTATTTGGGACTAGCCCCTACGAGCAGTACTTC. This codes for CASSLFGTSPYEQYF.

About this clonotype: This may stem from a read error, because a much larger clone lies one nucleotide away. The chain joins TRBV7-9 to TRBJ1-4; D not certain. Germline CDR1 and CDR2: SEHNR and FQNEAQ (reference sequence). The length of the CDR3 is 16 residues. The V end lost 1 base, the J end lost 3 bases, and 12 bases lay between the germline ends. The CDR3 sequence is CASSLGTVQSNEKLFF. CDR3 DNA sequence: TGTGCCAGCAGCTTAGGCACGGTGCAGTCTAATGAAAAACTGTTTTTT.

The chain links TRBV4-1 to TRBJ1-1; D gene uncertain. The germline CDR1 and CDR2 sequences are MGHRA and YSYEKL. The V and J ends lost 1 base and 8 bases respectively, with 14 bases between them. The CDR3 runs to 14 residues. In DNA form, the CDR3 reads TGCGCCAGCAGCCAAGGCCTATCAGACAAAGAAGCTTTCTTT. Amino acids: CASSQGLSDKEAFF.

CDR3 region: CASSQDGHNWDSNQPQHF. DNA of the CDR3: TGCGCCAGCAGCCAAGATGGCCATAATTGGGATAGCAATCAGCCCCAGCATTTT. V and J are TRBV4-1 and TRBJ1-5; no clear D. The CDR3 spans 18 residues. Trimming left V 0 bases short and J 0 bases short, with 15 bases between. Per the germline V gene, CDR1 is MGHRA and CDR2 is YSYEKL.

With regard to this clonotype: A much larger clone lies a single base off, so this may be a read error. The rearrangement joins TRBV7-8 to TRBJ2-7, with D uncertain. This CDR3 contains 14 residues. Germline V CDR1 and CDR2: SGHVS, FQNEAQ. This CDR3 is CASSLVGPPYEQCF. In nucleotides, the CDR3 is TGTGCCAGCAGCTTAGTGGGTCCTCCCTACGAGCAGTGCTTC. Looking up the rest from reference TRBV7-8 and TRBJ2-7 gives the full variable domain: GAGVSQSPRYKVAKRGQDVALRCDPISGHVSLFWYQQALGQGPEFLTYFQNEAQLDKSGLPSDRFFAERPEGSVSTLKIQRTQQEDSAVYLCASSLVGPPYEQCFGPGTRLTVT.

V usage is TRBV7-3 and J usage is TRBJ1-2; D is possibly TRBD1 (6 bases). The germline CDR1 and CDR2 sequences are SGHTA and FQGTGA. CDR3 length: 13 residues. V lost 2 bases to trimming and J lost 10 bases, with 14 bases between them. The CDR3 sequence is CASSLGGGSDYTF. The CDR3, as DNA: TGTGCCAGCAGCTTAGGAGGGGGGAGTGACTACACCTTC.

As for this clonotype: An end of the junction differs from the germline gene, which may be a read error. The V and J genes are TRBV20-1 and TRBJ2-2, with no clear D. Germline V gene data show CDR1 as DFQATT and CDR2 as SNEGSKA (reference sequence). The CDR3 is 8 residues long. The CDR3 sequence: CGARELFF. The CDR3 DNA sequence: TGCGGTGCTAGGGAGCTGTTTTTT.

This clonotype has ten or more counts. CDR3 bases: TGTGCCAGTAGTGAAGGGGCGGGGGGCGTCACTGAAGCTTTCTTT. Its protein is CASSEGAGGVTEAFF. The V and J genes are TRBV19 and TRBJ1-1; possibly TRBD1 for D (6 bases). V lost 5 bases to trimming and J lost 4 bases, with 17 bases between them. The CDR3 runs to 15 residues. The germline CDR1 and CDR2 sequences are LNHDA and SQIVND (reference sequence).

This clonotype was counted only a few times. CDR3 coding DNA: TGTGCCTGGAGGAGGGACGACAATCAGCCCCAGCATTTT. This encodes CAWRRDDNQPQHF. The chain couples TRBV30 to TRBJ1-5; a weak D match, TRBD1 (5 bases). This CDR3 has 13 amino acids. The V end lost 3 bases, the J end lost 3 bases, and 9 bases lay between the germline ends. Germline lookup yields CDR1 GTSNPN and CDR2 SVGIG (reference sequence). Full variable domain (remainder filled in from reference TRBV30 and TRBJ1-5): SQTIHQWPATLVQPVGSPLSLECTVEGTSNPNLYWYRQAAGRGLQLLFYSVGIGQISSEVPQNLSASRPQDRQFILSSKKLLLSDSGFYLCAWRRDDNQPQHFGDGTRLSIL.

J is TRBJ2-7 and V is TRBV2; 7 nucleotides agree with TRBD2. Germline V gene lookup returns CDR1 SNHLY and CDR2 FYNNEI. The CDR3 runs to 16 residues. Trimming took 0 bases from V and 3 from J; bases not matched to a gene: 8. This chain's CDR3 is CASSEAGPGLGYEQYF. The CDR3 coding sequence is TGTGCCAGCAGTGAAGCAGGGCCAGGACTAGGCTACGAGCAGTACTTC.

The sample holds a few counts of this clonotype. The chain is built from TRBV29-1 and TRBJ2-2; D possibly corresponds to TRBD1 (6 bases). CDR3 length equals 11 residues. The V end lost 8 bases, the J end lost 6 bases, and 10 bases lay between the germline ends. In germline, CDR1 is SQVTM, CDR2 ANQGSEA. CDR3 DNA sequence: TGCAGCTTAGGGACACCCGGGGAGCTGTTTTTT. It encodes CSLGTPGELFF.

This clonotype was detected many times. The genes are TRBV29-1 and TRBJ2-2, with 9 bases aligning to TRBD1. With 6 bases clipped from V and 6 bases from J, the junction kept 8 bases outside the gene matches. There are 14 residues in the CDR3. CDR1 and CDR2 (germline): SQVTM, ANQGSEA. CDR3 DNA: TGCAGCGTACTCGGGACAGGGAGCGCCGGGGAGCTGTTTTTT. Encoded protein: CSVLGTGSAGELFF.